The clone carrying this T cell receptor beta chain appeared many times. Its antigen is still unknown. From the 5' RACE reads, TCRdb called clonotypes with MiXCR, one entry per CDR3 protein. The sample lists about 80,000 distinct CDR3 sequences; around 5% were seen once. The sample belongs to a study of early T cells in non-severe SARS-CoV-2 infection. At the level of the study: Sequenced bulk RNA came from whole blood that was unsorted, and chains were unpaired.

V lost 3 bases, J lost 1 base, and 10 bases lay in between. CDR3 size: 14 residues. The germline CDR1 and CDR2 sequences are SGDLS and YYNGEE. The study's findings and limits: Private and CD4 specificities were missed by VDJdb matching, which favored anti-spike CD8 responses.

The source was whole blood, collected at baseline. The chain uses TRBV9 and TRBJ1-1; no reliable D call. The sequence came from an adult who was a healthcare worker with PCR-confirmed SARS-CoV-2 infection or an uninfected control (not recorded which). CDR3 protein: CASSARKGNTEAFF. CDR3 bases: TGTGCCAGCAGCGCCCGCAAGGGGAACACTGAAGCTTTCTTT. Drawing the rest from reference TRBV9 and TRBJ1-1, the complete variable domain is DSGVTQTPKHLITATGQRVTLRCSPRSGDLSVYWYQQSLDQGLQFLIQYYNGEERAKGNILERFSAQQFPDLHSELNLSSLELGDSALYFCASSARKGNTEAFFGQGTRLTVV.